This paragraph covers one TCR beta chain sequence. The sample originates from a study of blood T cell repertoires in COVID-19. Study background: Samples taken during acute and convalescent COVID-19 were collected in the United States, Italy and Spain. PBMCs, B-cell-depleted T cells, or T cells were the source of the cDNA or gDNA that made up the material.

CDR1 MRHNA and CDR2 SNTAGT come from the germline V gene. The CDR3 covers 15 residues. V shed 6 bases, J shed 8 bases, and the junction held 12 bases outside the gene matches. As handled by the study authors: From reference gene primer amplification, estimates of nucleated cell counts were derived. Profiled with immunoSEQ multiplex PCR; TCRdb holds only in-frame clones, not every one. V and J calls and clone size are those listed in that table; D and trimming were worked out from the DNA. The sample records around 100,000 clones, approximately 84% being singletons. Sequencing input: peripheral blood. The clonotype was recovered from a human donor in a cohort sampled during active COVID-19. The chain employs TRBV6-4 and TRBJ1-4, with 7 positions matching TRBD1. The CDR3 reads CASRVGQVSGEKLFF. The CDR3, as DNA: TGTGCCAGCAGGGTAGGACAGGTGTCGGGGGAAAAACTGTTTTTT.